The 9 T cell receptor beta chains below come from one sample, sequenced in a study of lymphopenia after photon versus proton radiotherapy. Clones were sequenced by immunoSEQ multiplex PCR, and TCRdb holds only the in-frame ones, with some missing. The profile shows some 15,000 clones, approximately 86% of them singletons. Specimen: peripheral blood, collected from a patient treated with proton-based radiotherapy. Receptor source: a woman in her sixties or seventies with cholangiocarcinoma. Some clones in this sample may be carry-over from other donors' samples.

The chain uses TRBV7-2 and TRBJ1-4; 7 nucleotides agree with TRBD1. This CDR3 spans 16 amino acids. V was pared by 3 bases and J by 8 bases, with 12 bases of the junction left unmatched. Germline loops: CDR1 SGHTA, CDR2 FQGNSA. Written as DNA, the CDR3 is TGTGCCAGCAGCTTCACTCCGACAGGGACAAGGGAAAAACTGTTTTTT. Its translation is CASSFTPTGTREKLFF.

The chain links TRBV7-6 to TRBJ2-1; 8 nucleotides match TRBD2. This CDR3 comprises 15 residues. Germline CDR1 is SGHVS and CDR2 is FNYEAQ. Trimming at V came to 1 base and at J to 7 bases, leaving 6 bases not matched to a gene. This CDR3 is CASSLDGGAGNEQFF. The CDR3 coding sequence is TGTGCCAGCAGCTTAGACGGGGGGGCCGGGAATGAGCAGTTCTTC.

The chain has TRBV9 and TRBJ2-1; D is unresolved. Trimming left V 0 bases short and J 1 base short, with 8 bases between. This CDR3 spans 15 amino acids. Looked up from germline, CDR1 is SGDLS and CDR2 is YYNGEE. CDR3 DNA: TGTGCCAGCAGCGTAGGACTGGATTCCTACAATGAGCAGTTCTTC. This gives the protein CASSVGLDSYNEQFF.

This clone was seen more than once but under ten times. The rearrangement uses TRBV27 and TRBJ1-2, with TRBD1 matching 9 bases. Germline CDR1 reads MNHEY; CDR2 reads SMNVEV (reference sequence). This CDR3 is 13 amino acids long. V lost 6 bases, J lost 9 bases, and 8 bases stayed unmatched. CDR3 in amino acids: CASRRTGEGSYTF. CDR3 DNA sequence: TGTGCCAGCAGGAGGACAGGGGAGGGAAGCTACACCTTC.

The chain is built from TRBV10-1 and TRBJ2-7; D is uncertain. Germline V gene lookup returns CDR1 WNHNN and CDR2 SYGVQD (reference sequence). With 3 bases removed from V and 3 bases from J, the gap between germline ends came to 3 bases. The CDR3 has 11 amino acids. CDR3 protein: CASSDSYEQYF. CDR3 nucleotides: TGCGCCAGCAGTGACAGCTACGAGCAGTACTTC.

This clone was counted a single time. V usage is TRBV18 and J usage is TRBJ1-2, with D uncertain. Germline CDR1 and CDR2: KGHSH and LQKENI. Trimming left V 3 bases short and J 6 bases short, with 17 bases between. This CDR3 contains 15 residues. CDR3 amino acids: CASSPGPGSQDGYTF. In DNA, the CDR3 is TGTGCCAGCTCACCCGGACCGGGTTCCCAAGATGGCTACACCTTC.

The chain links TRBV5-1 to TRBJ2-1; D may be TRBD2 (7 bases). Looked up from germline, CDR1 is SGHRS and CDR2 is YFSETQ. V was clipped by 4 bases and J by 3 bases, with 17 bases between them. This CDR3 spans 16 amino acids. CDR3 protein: CASSEVTGGGYNEQFF. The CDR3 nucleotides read TGCGCCAGCAGCGAGGTCACGGGGGGCGGCTACAATGAGCAGTTCTTC.

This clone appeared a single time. The DNA of the CDR3 is TGCAGTGCTAAGTCGGGGGACCAGTACTTC. Residues: CSAKSGDQYF. The V and J genes are TRBV20-1 and TRBJ2-5, with a possible D match to TRBD2 (6 bases). The CDR3 covers 10 residues. The germline CDR1 and CDR2 sequences are DFQATT and SNEGSKA (reference sequence). The ends were cut back, 4 bases at V and 10 bases at J, with 10 bases in the middle.

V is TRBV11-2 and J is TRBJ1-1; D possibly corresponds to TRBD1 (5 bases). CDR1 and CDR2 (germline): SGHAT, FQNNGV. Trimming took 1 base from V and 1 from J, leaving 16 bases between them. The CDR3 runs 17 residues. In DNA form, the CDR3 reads TGTGCCAGCAGCTTAGTCGTGCTACGGGGCCCGAACACTGAAGCTTTCTTT. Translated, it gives CASSLVVLRGPNTEAFF.